The present entry profiles one T cell receptor (beta chain) with its context. Its antigen remains unidentified. The entry originates in a study of shared clonotypes between healthy human individuals. Study context: A couple of women and three men aged 18 to 49 made up the donors. Study-wide results and limits: The study drew on few donors, limiting represented genetic and exposure-history diversity. As a rule, naive subsets had a larger estimated richness than memory subsets.

Trimming shortened V by 4 bases and J by 1 base, and 8 bases separated the two germline ends. The germline V gene encodes CDR1 SGHRS and CDR2 YFSETQ. This CDR3 region has 13 residues. The authors split each subset's genomic DNA evenly across several immunoSEQ plates. TCRdb's table, derived via immunoSEQ multiplex PCR, lists solely in-frame clones and lacks some. The sample contains hundreds of thousands of clones, around 96% of which appear only once. CD45RO-negative, CCR7-selected cells formed the naive CD8 fraction, which excluded terminally differentiated effector memory CD45RA+ cells. The V and J genes are TRBV5-1 and TRBJ1-1, with TRBD1 as a possible D gene (6 bases). This sequence originates from a man aged 25 to 40 in good health. Sequencing input: naive CD8+ T cells sorted from blood. CDR3 DNA sequence: TGCGCCAGCAGCCAGACAGGGAACACTGAAGCTTTCTTT. Its translation: CASSQTGNTEAFF.